This T cell receptor (beta chain) came from a study of T-cell memory formation after mild COVID-19. Overall study context: The study found TCR clusters largely donor specific.

TCRdb reprocessed the 5' RACE reads via MiXCR and lists one record per CDR3 protein. The sample shows some 310,000 distinct CDR3 sequences, around a fifth of them seen only once. Germline CDR1 reads SGHVS; CDR2 reads FQNEAQ. This CDR3 contains 13 residues. Trimming took off 8 bases at V and 4 bases at J, with 14 bases between the two ends. This clonotype was counted a few times. The chain recombines TRBV7-8 with TRBJ1-1; D perhaps matches TRBD1 (6 bases). The receptor comes from a man between 18 and 35 years old who had mild COVID-19 (a few samples of this study predate the infection). Cell type and time point are not known. The sample comprised PBMCs or a T cell subset sorted from them (not recorded which). The CDR3 reads CASQGGRGTEAFF. The CDR3 coding sequence is TGTGCCAGCCAAGGGGGGCGAGGCACTGAAGCTTTCTTT.